This TCR beta chain was identified during a study of memory CD4+ T cells and cytomegalovirus serostatus. Single viable CD3+CD4+CD8-CD45RO+ cells were sorted as the memory CD4+ T cells. Total CD4+ T cells were enriched by CD4 positive selection. Sequencing was performed with immunoSEQ multiplex PCR; in TCRdb, only in-frame clones are kept and a portion is missing. This sample has just under 40,000 clones; around 84% occur once, and the top ten carry about 0.8%. The germline V gene has CDR1 SGHNT and CDR2 YYREEE (reference sequence). CDR3 size: 16 residues. Trimming cost V 0 bases and J 0 bases, with 9 bases left between them. On this clone: The antigen remains unidentified.

The study's findings and limits: About two fifths of the roughly 150 known CMV-associated TCRbeta sequences appeared in CD4+ memory.

The origin of this receptor is an adult in good health and CMV-seronegative. The chain links TRBV5-4 to TRBJ2-2; no clear D. Specimen: memory CD4+ T cells from blood. DNA of the CDR3: TGTGCCAGCAGCTTGGTACGGGTCACGAACACCGGGGAGCTGTTTTTT. It translates to CASSLVRVTNTGELFF.